This note documents a single TCR beta chain sequence. The CDR3 totals 15 residues. V lost 6 bases, J lost 10 bases, and 19 bases lay in between. The germline V gene has CDR1 LNHDA and CDR2 SQIVND (reference sequence). As originally analysed: Scientists estimated how many nucleated cells there were by amplifying reference gene primers. Sequencing was performed with immunoSEQ multiplex PCR; in TCRdb, only in-frame clones are kept and a portion is missing. V, J and clone size are those of that table, while D and trimming were read from the DNA. This sample yields hundreds of thousands of clones, of which 80% to 90% are seen a single time; roughly 0.25% belongs to the top ten. The sample is drawn from a study of blood T cell repertoires in COVID-19.

The receptor was derived from a woman in her late teens or twenties with acute or convalescent COVID-19. Sequencing was done on a sample of peripheral blood. The chain has TRBV19 and TRBJ1-6, with D unresolved. The CDR3 sequence is CASSPSRASQSPLHF. The CDR3 DNA reads as TGTGCCAGTAGCCCTAGCCGGGCATCGCAGTCACCCCTCCACTTT. Full variable domain (remainder filled in from reference TRBV19 and TRBJ1-6): DGGITQSPKYLFRKEGQNVTLSCEQNLNHDAMYWYRQDPGQGLRLIYYSQIVNDFQKGDIAEGYSVSREKKESFPLTVTSAQKNPTAFYLCASSPSRASQSPLHFGNGTRLTVT.